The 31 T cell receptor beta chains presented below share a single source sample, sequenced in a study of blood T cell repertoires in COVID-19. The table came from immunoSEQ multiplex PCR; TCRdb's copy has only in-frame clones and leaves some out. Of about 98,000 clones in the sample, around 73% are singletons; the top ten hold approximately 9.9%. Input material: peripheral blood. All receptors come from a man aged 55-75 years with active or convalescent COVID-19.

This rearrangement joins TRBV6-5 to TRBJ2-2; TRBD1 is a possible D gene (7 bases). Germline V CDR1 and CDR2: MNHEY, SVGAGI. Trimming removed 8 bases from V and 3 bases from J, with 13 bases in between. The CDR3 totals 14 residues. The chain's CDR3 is CASQGGPYTGELFF. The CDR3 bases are TGTGCCAGCCAGGGGGGACCCTACACCGGGGAGCTGTTTTTT.

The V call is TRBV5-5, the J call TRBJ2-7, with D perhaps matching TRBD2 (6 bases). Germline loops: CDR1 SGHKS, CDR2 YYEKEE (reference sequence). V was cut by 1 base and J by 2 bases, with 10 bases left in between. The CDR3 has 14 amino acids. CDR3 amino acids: CASSLLAGTYEQYF. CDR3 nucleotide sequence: TGTGCCAGCAGCTTGCTGGCGGGAACCTACGAGCAGTACTTC.

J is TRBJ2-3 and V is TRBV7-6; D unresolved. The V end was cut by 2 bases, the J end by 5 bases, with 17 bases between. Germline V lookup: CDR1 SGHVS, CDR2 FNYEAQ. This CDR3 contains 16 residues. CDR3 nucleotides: TGTGCCAGCAGCTTACTCTCGGGTCCGACCGAAGATACGCAGTATTTT. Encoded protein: CASSLLSGPTEDTQYF.

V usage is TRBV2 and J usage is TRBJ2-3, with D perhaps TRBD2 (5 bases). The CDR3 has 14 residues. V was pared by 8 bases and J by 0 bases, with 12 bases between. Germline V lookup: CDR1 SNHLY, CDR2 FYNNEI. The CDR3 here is CASGSGLSTDTQYF. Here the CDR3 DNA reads TGTGCCAGCGGGAGTGGTCTTAGCACAGATACGCAGTATTTT.

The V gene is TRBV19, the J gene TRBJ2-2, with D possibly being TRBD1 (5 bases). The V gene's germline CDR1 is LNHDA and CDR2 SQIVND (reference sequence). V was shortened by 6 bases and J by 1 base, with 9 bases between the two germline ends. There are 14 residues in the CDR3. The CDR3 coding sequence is TGTGCCAGTAGGAAAGGACAGAACACCGGGGAGCTGTTTTTT. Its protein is CASRKGQNTGELFF.

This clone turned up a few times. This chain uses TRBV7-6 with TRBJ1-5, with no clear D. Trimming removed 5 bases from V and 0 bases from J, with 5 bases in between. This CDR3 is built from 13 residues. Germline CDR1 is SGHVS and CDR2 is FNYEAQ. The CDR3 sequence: CASSADSNQPQHF. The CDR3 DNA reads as TGTGCCAGCAGCGCAGATAGCAATCAGCCCCAGCATTTT.

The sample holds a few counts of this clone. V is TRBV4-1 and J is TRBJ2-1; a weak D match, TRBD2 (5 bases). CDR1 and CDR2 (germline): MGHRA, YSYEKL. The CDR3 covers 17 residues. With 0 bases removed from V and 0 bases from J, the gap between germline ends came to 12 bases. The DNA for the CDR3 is TGCGCCAGCAGCCAAGATAGGCGGGTCAGCTCCTACAATGAGCAGTTCTTC. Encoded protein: CASSQDRRVSSYNEQFF.

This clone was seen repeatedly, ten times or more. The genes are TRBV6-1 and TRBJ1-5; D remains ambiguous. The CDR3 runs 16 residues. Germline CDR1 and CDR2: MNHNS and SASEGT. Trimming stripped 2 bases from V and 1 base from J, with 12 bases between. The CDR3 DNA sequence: TGTGCCAGCAGTGAATTTTCCTACGCGAGCAATCAGCCCCAGCATTTT. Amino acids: CASSEFSYASNQPQHF.

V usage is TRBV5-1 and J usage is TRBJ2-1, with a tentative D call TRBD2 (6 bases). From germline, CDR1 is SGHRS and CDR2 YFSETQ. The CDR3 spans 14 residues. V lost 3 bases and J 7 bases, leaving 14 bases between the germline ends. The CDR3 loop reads CASSWGGEANEQFF. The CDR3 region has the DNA TGCGCCAGCAGCTGGGGTGGGGAGGCGAATGAGCAGTTCTTC.

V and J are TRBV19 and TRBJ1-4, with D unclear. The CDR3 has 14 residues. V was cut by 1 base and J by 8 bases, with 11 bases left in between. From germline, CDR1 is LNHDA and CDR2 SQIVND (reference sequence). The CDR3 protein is CASSIGGDREKLFF. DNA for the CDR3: TGTGCCAGTAGTATAGGTGGAGATCGGGAAAAACTGTTTTTT.

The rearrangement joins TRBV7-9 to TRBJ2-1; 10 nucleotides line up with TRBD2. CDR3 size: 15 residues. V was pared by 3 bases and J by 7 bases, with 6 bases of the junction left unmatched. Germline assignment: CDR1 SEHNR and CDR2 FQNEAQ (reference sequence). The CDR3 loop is CASSLPGTSVNEQFF. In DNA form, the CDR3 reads TGTGCCAGCAGCTTGCCCGGGACTAGCGTAAATGAGCAGTTCTTC. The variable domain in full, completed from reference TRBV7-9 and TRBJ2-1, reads DTGVSQNPRHKITKRGQNVTFRCDPISEHNRLYWYRQTLGQGPEFLTYFQNEAQLEKSRLLSDRFSAERPKGSFSTLEIQRTEQGDSAMYLCASSLPGTSVNEQFFGPGTRLTVL.

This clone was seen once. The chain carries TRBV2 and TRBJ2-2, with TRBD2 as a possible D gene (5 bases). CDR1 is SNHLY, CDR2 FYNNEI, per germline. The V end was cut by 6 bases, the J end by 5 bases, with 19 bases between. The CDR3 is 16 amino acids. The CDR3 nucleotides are TGTGCCAGCAGGGTCCAGAGCGGTCTCTTGACCGGGGAGCTGTTTTTT. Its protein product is CASRVQSGLLTGELFF.

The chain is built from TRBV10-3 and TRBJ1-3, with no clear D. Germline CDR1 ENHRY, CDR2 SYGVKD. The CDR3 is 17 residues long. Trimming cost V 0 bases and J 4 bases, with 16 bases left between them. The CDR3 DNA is TGTGCCATCAGTGAGTCGCGGGAGGGAACGGGCGGAAACACCATATATTTT. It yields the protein CAISESREGTGGNTIYF.

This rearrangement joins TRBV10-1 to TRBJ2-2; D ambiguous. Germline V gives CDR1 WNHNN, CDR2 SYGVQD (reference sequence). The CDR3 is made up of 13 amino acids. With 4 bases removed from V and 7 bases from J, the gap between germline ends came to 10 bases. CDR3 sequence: CASSGQVGGELFF. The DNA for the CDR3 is TGCGCCAGCAGTGGTCAGGTTGGCGGGGAGCTGTTTTTT.

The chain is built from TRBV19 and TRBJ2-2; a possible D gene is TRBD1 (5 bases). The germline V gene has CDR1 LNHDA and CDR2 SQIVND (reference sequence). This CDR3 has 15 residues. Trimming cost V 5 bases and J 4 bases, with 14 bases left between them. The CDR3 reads CASSVKGLGTGELFF. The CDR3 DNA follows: TGTGCCAGTAGTGTTAAGGGGCTGGGCACCGGGGAGCTGTTTTTT.

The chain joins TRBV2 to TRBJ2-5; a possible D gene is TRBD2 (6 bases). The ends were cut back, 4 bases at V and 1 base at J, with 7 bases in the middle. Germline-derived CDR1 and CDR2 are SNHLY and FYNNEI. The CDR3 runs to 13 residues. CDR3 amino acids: CASSGTTQETQYF. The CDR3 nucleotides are TGTGCCAGCAGTGGGACTACCCAAGAGACCCAGTACTTC.

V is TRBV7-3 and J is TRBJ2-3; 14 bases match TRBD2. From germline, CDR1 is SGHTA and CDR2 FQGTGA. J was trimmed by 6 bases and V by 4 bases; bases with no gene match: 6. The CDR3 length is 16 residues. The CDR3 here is CASSSRLAGGLDTQYF. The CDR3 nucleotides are TGTGCCAGCAGCTCCAGACTAGCGGGAGGGCTGGATACGCAGTATTTT.

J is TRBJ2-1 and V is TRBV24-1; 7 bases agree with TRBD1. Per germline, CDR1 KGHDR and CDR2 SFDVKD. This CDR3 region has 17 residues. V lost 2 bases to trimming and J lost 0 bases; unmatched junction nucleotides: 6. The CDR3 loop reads CATSDSPDRASYNEQFF. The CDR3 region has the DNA TGTGCCACCAGTGATTCCCCCGACAGGGCCTCCTACAATGAGCAGTTCTTC.

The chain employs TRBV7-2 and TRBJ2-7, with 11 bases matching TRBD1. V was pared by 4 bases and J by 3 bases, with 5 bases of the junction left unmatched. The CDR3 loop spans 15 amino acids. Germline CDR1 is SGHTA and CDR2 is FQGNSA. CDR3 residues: CASSSRTGGGYEQYF. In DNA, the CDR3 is TGTGCCAGCAGCTCCCGGACAGGGGGCGGCTACGAGCAGTACTTC.

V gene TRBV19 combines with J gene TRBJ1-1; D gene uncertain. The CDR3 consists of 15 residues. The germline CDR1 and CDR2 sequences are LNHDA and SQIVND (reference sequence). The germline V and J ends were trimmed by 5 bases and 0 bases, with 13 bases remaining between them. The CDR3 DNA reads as TGTGCCAGTAGTTTCCCCCGGGGAGTGAACACTGAAGCTTTCTTT. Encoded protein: CASSFPRGVNTEAFF.

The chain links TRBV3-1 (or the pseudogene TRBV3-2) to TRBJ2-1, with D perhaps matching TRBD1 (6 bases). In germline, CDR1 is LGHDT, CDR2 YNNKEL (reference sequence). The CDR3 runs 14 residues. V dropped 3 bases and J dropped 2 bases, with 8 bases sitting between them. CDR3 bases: TGTGCCAGCAGCCACAGGGGACCCTACAATGAGCAGTTCTTC. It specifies CASSHRGPYNEQFF.

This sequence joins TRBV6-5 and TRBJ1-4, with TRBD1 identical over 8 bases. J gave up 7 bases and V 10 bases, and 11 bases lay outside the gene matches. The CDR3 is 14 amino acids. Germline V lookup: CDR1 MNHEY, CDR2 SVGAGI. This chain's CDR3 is CATIYTGGAEKLFF. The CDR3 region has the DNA TGTGCCACCATCTATACAGGGGGGGCTGAAAAACTGTTTTTT.

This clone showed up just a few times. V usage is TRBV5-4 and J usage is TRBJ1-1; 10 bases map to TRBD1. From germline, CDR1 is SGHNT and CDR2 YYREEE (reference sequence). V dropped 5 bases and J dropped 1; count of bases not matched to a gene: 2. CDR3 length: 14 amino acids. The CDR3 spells CASRGQGPNTEAFF. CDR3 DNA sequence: TGTGCCAGCAGGGGACAGGGGCCGAACACTGAAGCTTTCTTT.

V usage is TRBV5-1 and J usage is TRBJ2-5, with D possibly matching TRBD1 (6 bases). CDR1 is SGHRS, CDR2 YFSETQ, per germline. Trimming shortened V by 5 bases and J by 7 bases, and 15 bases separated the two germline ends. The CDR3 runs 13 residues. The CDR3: CASRVRGSRTQYF. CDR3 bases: TGCGCCAGCAGGGTCAGGGGTAGTCGGACCCAGTACTTC.

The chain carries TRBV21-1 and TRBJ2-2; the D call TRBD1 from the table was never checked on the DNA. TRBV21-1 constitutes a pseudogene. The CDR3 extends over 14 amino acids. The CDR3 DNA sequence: TGTGCCAGCACCCCCTGCAGGTGCACCGGGGAGCTGTTTTTT. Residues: CASTPCRCTGELFF.

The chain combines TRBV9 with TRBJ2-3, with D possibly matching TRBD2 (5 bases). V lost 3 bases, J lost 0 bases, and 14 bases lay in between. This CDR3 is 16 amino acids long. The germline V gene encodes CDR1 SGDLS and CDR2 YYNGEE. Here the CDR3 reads CASSASIAPSTDTQYF. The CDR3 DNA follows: TGTGCCAGCAGCGCCTCCATAGCGCCCAGCACAGATACGCAGTATTTT. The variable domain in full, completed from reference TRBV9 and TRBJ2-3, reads DSGVTQTPKHLITATGQRVTLRCSPRSGDLSVYWYQQSLDQGLQFLIQYYNGEERAKGNILERFSAQQFPDLHSELNLSSLELGDSALYFCASSASIAPSTDTQYFGPGTRLTVL.

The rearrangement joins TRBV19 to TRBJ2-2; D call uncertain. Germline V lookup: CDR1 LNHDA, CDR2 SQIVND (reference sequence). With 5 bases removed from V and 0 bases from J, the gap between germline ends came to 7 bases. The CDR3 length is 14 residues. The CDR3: CASSVQTNTGELFF. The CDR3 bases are TGTGCCAGTAGTGTTCAGACGAACACCGGGGAGCTGTTTTTT. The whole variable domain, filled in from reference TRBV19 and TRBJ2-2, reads DGGITQSPKYLFRKEGQNVTLSCEQNLNHDAMYWYRQDPGQGLRLIYYSQIVNDFQKGDIAEGYSVSREKKESFPLTVTSAQKNPTAFYLCASSVQTNTGELFFGEGSRLTVL.

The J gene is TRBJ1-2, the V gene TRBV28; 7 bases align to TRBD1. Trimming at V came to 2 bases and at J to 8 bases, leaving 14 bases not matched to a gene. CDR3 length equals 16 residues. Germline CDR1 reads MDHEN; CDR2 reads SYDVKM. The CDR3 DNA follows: TGTGCCAGCAGTTTAAAAGGGGGCGCCCGTTCTAGAGGCTACACCTTC. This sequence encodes CASSLKGGARSRGYTF.

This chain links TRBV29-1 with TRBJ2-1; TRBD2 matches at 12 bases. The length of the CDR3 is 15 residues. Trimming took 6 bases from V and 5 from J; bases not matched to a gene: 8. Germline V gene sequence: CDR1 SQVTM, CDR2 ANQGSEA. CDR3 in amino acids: CSVRSRTSGNNEQFF. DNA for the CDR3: TGCAGCGTGAGATCTAGGACTAGCGGGAACAATGAGCAGTTCTTC.

The CDR3 coding sequence is TGTGCCAGCAGTTCCTCCTATAGCAATCAGCCCCAGCATTTT. It is translated as CASSSSYSNQPQHF. The chain has TRBV6-5 and TRBJ1-5; D not certain. The V end lost 4 bases, the J end lost 0 bases, and 7 bases lay between the germline ends. The CDR3 spans 14 residues. Germline values: CDR1 MNHEY, CDR2 SVGAGI.

CDR3 sequence (DNA): TGCGCCAGCAGCTTACTGACACAGAACACTGAAGCTTTCTTT. It codes for CASSLLTQNTEAFF. The chain links TRBV5-1 to TRBJ1-1; D is undetermined. The CDR3 spans 14 residues. The ends were cut back, 2 bases at V and 1 base at J, with 9 bases in the middle. CDR1 and CDR2 (germline): SGHRS, YFSETQ.